The clone carrying this T cell receptor beta chain occurred a few times. The data originate from a study of response to subunit inactivated influenza vaccine. TCRdb analysed the RT-PCR reads with MiXCR anew, one entry per CDR3 protein. The table lists 650,000 to 800,000 distinct CDR3 sequences, roughly 18% of them singletons. The V gene's germline CDR1 is SEHNR and CDR2 FQNEAQ (reference sequence). The CDR3 is 14 amino acids. V gave up 5 bases and J gave up 4 bases, with 11 bases separating them. This TCR derives from a man aged 50 to 60 who received an inactivated influenza vaccine. The chain combines TRBV7-9 with TRBJ2-2, with TRBD2 as a possible D gene (5 bases). The sample was PBMCs from blood, taken 4 to 6 days after vaccination. CDR3 in amino acids: CASSHLGSTGELFF. The CDR3 DNA follows: TGTGCCAGCAGCCACCTAGGGAGCACCGGGGAGCTGTTTTTT.